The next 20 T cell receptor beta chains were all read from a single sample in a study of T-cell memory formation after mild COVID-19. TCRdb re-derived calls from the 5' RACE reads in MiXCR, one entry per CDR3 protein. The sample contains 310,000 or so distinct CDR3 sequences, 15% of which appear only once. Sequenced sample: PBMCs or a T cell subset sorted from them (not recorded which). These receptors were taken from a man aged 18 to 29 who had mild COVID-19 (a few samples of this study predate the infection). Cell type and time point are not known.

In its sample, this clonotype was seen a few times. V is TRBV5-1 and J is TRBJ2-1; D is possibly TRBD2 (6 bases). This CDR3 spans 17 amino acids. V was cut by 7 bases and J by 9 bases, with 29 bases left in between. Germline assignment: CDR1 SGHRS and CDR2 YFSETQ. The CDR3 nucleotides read TGCGCCAGCGTCTCGTATAGCGGTGGGTCTCCTTGGGGTGAGCAGTTCTTC. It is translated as CASVSYSGGSPWGEQFF.

The CDR3, as DNA: TGTGCCAGCAGCTTAGAGGCACTTAGCAATCAGCCCCAGCATTTT. Translation gives CASSLEALSNQPQHF. This chain connects TRBV7-2 to TRBJ1-5; D gene ambiguous. CDR3 size: 15 residues. The V and J ends lost 1 base and 0 bases respectively, with 7 bases between them. The germline CDR1 and CDR2 sequences are SGHTA and FQGNSA.

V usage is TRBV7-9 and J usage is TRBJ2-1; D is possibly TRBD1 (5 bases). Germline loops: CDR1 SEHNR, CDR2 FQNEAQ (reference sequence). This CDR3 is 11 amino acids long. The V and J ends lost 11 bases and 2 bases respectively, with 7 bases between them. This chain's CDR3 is CAGAPYNEQFF. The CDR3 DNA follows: TGTGCCGGGGCTCCCTACAATGAGCAGTTCTTC.

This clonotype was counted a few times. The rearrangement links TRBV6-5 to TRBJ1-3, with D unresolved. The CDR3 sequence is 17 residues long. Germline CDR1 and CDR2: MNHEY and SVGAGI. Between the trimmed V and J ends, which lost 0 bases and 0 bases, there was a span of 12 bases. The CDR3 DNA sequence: TGTGCCAGCAGTTACTCGATCCCACCCTACTCTGGAAACACCATATATTTT. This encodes CASSYSIPPYSGNTIYF.

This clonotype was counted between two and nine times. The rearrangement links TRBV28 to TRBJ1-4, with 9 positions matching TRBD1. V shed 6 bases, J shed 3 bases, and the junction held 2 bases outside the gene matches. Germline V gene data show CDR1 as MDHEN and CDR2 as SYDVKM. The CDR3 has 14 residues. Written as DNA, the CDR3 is TGTGCCAGCAGACGGGACAGGGCTAATGAAAAACTGTTTTTT. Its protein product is CASRRDRANEKLFF.

CDR3 nucleotide sequence: TGTGCCAGCAGCGAAACGGGCTTCACCGGGGAGCTGTTTTTT. Translated: CASSETGFTGELFF. The gene calls are TRBV2 and TRBJ2-2; D ambiguous. The germline V gene encodes CDR1 SNHLY and CDR2 FYNNEI. The CDR3 sequence is 14 residues long. Trimming pared 6 bases from V and 4 bases from J, leaving 12 bases between.

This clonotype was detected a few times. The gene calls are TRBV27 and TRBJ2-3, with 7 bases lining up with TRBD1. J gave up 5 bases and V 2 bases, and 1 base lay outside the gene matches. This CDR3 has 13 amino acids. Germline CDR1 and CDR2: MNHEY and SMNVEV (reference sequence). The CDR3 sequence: CASSLRGQDTQYF. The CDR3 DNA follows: TGTGCCAGCAGTTTAAGGGGGCAAGATACGCAGTATTTT.

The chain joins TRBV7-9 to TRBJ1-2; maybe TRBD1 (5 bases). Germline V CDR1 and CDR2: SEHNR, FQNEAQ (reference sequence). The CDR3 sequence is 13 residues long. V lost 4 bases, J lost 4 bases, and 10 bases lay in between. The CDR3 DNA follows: TGTGCCAGCAGCTCAAGGGACGGCTATGGCTACACCTTC. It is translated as CASSSRDGYGYTF.

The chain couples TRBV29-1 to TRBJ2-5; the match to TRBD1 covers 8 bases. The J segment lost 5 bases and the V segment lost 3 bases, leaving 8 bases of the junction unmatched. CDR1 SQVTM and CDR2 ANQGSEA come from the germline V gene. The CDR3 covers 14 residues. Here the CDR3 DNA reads TGCAGCGTTGATCGGCAGGGGGCGAGCGAGACCCAGTACTTC. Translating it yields CSVDRQGASETQYF.

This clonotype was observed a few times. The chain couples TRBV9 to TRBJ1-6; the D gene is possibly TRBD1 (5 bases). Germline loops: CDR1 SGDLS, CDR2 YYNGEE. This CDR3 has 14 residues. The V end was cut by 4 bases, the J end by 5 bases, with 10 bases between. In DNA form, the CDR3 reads TGTGCCAGCAGCCCGGGACCTAATAATTCACCCCTCCACTTT. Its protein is CASSPGPNNSPLHF.

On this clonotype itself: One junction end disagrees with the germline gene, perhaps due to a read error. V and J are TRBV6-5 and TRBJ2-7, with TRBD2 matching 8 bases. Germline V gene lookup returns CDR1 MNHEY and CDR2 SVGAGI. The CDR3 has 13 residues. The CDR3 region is CASSLTTSATKHF. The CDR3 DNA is TGTGCCAGCAGCCTAACGACTAGCGCAACCAAGCACTTC.

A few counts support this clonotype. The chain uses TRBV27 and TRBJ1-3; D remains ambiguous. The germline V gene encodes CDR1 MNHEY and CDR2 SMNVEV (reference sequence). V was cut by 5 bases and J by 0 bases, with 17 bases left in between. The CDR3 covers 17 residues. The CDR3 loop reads CASSPRVGASSGNTIYF. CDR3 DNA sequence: TGTGCCAGCAGTCCGAGGGTAGGCGCCTCCTCTGGAAACACCATATATTTT.

The CDR3 coding sequence is TGCGCCAGCAGCCCGGACCTAGCGGGGGGTAGCACAGATACGCAGTATTTT. This translates into CASSPDLAGGSTDTQYF. The chain joins TRBV5-1 to TRBJ2-3; 11 nucleotides agree with TRBD2. Germline V gene data show CDR1 as SGHRS and CDR2 as YFSETQ. This CDR3 is built from 17 residues. Germline trimming cut 4 bases from V and 0 bases from J; bases unmatched to any gene: 7.

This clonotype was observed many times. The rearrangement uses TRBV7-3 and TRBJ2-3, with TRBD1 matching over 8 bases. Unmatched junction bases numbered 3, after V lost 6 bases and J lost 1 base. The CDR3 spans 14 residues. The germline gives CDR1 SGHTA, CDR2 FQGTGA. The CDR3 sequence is CASRLDRGTDTQYF. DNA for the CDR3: TGTGCCAGCAGGCTGGACAGGGGCACAGATACGCAGTATTTT.

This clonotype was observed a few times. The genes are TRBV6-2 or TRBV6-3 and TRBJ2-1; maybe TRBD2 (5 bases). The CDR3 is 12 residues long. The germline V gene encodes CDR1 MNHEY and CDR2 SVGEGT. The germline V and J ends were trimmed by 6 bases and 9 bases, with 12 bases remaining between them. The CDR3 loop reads CASSQREREQFF. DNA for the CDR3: TGTGCCAGCAGCCAAAGGGAGCGTGAGCAGTTCTTC.

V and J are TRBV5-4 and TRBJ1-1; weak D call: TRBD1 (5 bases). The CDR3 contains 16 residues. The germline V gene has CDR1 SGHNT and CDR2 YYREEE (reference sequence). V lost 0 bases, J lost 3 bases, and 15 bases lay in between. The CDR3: CASSLVVGALDTEAFF. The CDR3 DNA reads TGTGCCAGCAGCTTGGTAGTCGGGGCCCTGGACACTGAAGCTTTCTTT.

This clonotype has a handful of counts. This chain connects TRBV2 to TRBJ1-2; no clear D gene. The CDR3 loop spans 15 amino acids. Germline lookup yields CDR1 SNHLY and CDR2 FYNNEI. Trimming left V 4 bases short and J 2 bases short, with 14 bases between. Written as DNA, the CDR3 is TGTGCCAGCAGTGTCTACGGAGAACCAAACTATGGCTACACCTTC. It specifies CASSVYGEPNYGYTF.

Here the CDR3 reads CASRTGASMNTEAFF. The CDR3 DNA is TGCGCCAGCCGGACAGGTGCCTCGATGAACACTGAAGCTTTCTTT. The rearrangement uses TRBV5-1 and TRBJ1-1; 7 bases fit TRBD1. Per the germline V gene, CDR1 is SGHRS and CDR2 is YFSETQ. Trimming at V came to 7 bases and at J to 0 bases, leaving 9 bases not matched to a gene. This CDR3 is built from 15 residues.

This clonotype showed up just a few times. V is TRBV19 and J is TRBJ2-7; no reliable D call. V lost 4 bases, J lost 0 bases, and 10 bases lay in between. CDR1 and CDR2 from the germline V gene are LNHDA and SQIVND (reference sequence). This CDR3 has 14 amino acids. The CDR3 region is CASSKSRSSYEQYF. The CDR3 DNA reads TGTGCCAGTAGTAAAAGCAGAAGCTCCTACGAGCAGTACTTC. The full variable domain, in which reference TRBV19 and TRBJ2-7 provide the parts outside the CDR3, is DGGITQSPKYLFRKEGQNVTLSCEQNLNHDAMYWYRQDPGQGLRLIYYSQIVNDFQKGDIAEGYSVSREKKESFPLTVTSAQKNPTAFYLCASSKSRSSYEQYFGPGTRLTVT.

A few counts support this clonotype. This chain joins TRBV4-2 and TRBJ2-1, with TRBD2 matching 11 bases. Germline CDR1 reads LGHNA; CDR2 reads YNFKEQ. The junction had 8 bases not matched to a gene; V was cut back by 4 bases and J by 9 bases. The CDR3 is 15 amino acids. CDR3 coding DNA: TGTGCCAGCAGCCTCGAGGGGACTAGCGGCGGTGAGCAGTTCTTC. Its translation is CASSLEGTSGGEQFF.